This TCR beta chain was retrieved from a study of T cell changes during pregnancy in multiple sclerosis. Some clones are missing from TCRdb's copy, which holds only in-frame ones; the method was immunoSEQ multiplex PCR. The sample lists approximately 40,000 clones, about 90% occurring once. Looked up from germline, CDR1 is SGHDT and CDR2 is YYEEEE. Trimming shortened V by 2 bases and J by 8 bases, and 13 bases separated the two germline ends. The CDR3 is 14 amino acids. The starting material was CD4+ T cells from peripheral blood mononuclear cells, obtained before pregnancy. The chain combines TRBV5-6 with TRBJ1-4; D is possibly TRBD1 (6 bases). This sequence was found in a female donor with multiple sclerosis, enrolled in a pregnancy study. CDR3 protein: CASSLPGVEEKLFF. The CDR3 nucleotides are TGTGCCAGCAGCTTACCAGGGGTCGAGGAAAAACTGTTTTTT.